The 22 T cell receptor beta chains presented below share a single source sample, sequenced in a study of blood T cells in healthy people across ages. A second PCR of 7 to 11 cycles used a sample-barcoded 5' primer and a J-beta primer mix. Using its own MiXCR run on the 5' RACE reads, TCRdb lists one record per CDR3 protein. Here the sample spans some 1.5 million distinct CDR3 sequences, 28% being singletons. The sample taken for sequencing was blood. The source is a woman under 40 in good health.

The chain employs TRBV12-3 or TRBV12-4 and TRBJ2-3; D remains ambiguous. V lost 9 bases, J lost 5 bases, and 3 bases lay in between. The CDR3 consists of 9 residues. The CDR3 loop reads CARRDTQYF. Here the CDR3 DNA reads TGTGCCAGGAGAGATACGCAGTATTTT.

The chain carries TRBV20-1 and TRBJ1-5; D call uncertain. CDR1 and CDR2 (germline): DFQATT, SNEGSKA (reference sequence). The V gene lost 6 bases and the J gene lost 4 bases, with 13 bases spanning the gap. CDR3 length: 13 residues. The CDR3 DNA is TGCAGTGCCCCCGGACGGTTTAATCAGCCCCAGCATTTT. It is translated as CSAPGRFNQPQHF.

The rearrangement links TRBV1 to TRBJ1-6. TRBV1 is flagged as a pseudogene. This CDR3 is 16 amino acids long. In nucleotides, the CDR3 is TGCACCAGCAGCCAAGGCGGGAGCGTAGATAATTCACCCCTCCACTTT. Amino acid sequence: CTSSQGGSVDNSPLHF.

This clonotype has a handful of counts. CDR3 bases: TGCGCCAGCAGCTCAGCATTGTACTACGAGCAGTACTTC. This codes for CASSSALYYEQYF. This rearrangement joins TRBV5-1 to TRBJ2-7, with D unresolved. The CDR3 has 13 amino acids. Trimming removed 3 bases from V and 3 bases from J, with 10 bases in between. Germline CDR1 reads SGHRS; CDR2 reads YFSETQ. Together with reference TRBV5-1 and TRBJ2-7, the CDR3 gives the full variable domain: KAGVTQTPRYLIKTRGQQVTLSCSPISGHRSVSWYQQTPGQGLQFLFEYFSETQRNKGNFPGRFSGRQFSNSRSEMNVSTLELGDSALYLCASSSALYYEQYFGPGTRLTVT.

This clonotype was seen only a few times. The V gene is TRBV12-3 or TRBV12-4, the J gene TRBJ2-4; the D call may be TRBD1 or TRBD2 (5 bases each). The germline V and J ends were trimmed by 7 bases and 1 base, with 14 bases remaining between them. The CDR3 contains 15 residues. In nucleotides, the CDR3 is TGTGCCAGCAACTCGGGGCCGATGGCCAAAAACATTCAGTACTTC. It codes for CASNSGPMAKNIQYF.

The chain has TRBV12-3 or TRBV12-4 and TRBJ1-2, with D perhaps matching TRBD1 (5 bases). Trimming cost V 6 bases and J 3 bases, with 11 bases left between them. The CDR3 spans 13 residues. CDR3: CASRGVGDYGYTF. Written as DNA, the CDR3 is TGTGCCAGCAGAGGGGTCGGGGACTATGGCTACACCTTC.

This clonotype has just a few counts. This chain joins TRBV27 and TRBJ1-5, with a tentative D call TRBD1 (6 bases). The CDR3 is made up of 15 amino acids. V was clipped by 3 bases and J by 2 bases, with 11 bases between them. The germline gives CDR1 MNHEY, CDR2 SMNVEV (reference sequence). Here the CDR3 DNA reads TGTGCCAGCAGTTTGACAGGAAGAGGCAATCAGCCCCAGCATTTT. Translation: CASSLTGRGNQPQHF.

Remarks on this clonotype: Being one base from a much bigger clone, this may be a read error. This chain links TRBV11-2 with TRBJ2-1; 9 nucleotides match TRBD2. The end of the DNA fits TRBJ2-7 better, so the J call may be wrong. The CDR3 consists of 16 residues. Germline CDR1 SGHAT, CDR2 FQNNGV. The CDR3 here is CASSLIVSGSRNEQYF. The CDR3 nucleotides read TGTGCCAGCAGCTTAATTGTTAGCGGGAGTAGGAATGAGCAGTACTTC.

The J gene is TRBJ1-1, the V gene TRBV20-1, with D maybe TRBD1 (6 bases). The V end was cut by 4 bases, the J end by 2 bases, with 14 bases between. Germline V gene lookup returns CDR1 DFQATT and CDR2 SNEGSKA (reference sequence). This CDR3 is built from 14 residues. Here the CDR3 DNA reads TGCAGTGCTAAGGGGGGTCGGACCAACACTGAAGCTTTCTTT. Translating it yields CSAKGGRTNTEAFF.

The chain joins TRBV9 to TRBJ2-4; 10 nucleotides agree with TRBD2. The V and J ends lost 3 bases and 5 bases, in that order; junction bases with no gene match: 2. The V gene's germline CDR1 is SGDLS and CDR2 YYNGEE. The CDR3 is made up of 14 amino acids. The CDR3 here is CASSAGLAENIQYF. CDR3 nucleotide sequence: TGTGCCAGCAGCGCCGGACTAGCGGAAAACATTCAGTACTTC.

This clonotype was seen many times. This sequence joins TRBV20-1 and TRBJ2-7; 11 nucleotides match TRBD1. This CDR3 spans 14 amino acids. CDR1 is DFQATT, CDR2 SNEGSKA, per germline (reference sequence). After removal of 1 base from V and 6 bases from J, the junction contained 5 bases not matched to a gene. Here the CDR3 reads CSARAGQGAVEQYF. CDR3 nucleotide sequence: TGCAGTGCTAGAGCTGGACAGGGGGCCGTCGAGCAGTACTTC.

This chain uses TRBV11-2 with TRBJ1-5; D remains unclear. Germline values: CDR1 SGHAT, CDR2 FQNNGV. Trimming left V 0 bases short and J 5 bases short, with 11 bases between. The CDR3 has 15 amino acids. This chain's CDR3 is CASSLEGNGYQPQHF. The CDR3 nucleotides are TGTGCCAGCAGCTTAGAAGGAAACGGCTATCAGCCCCAGCATTTT.

This clonotype was counted only a few times. V gene TRBV12-3 or TRBV12-4 combines with J gene TRBJ2-2, with 8 bases fitting TRBD1. V trimming: 9 bases; J trimming: 3 bases; junction bases outside the gene matches: 9. The CDR3 is made up of 15 amino acids. The CDR3 DNA reads as TGTGCCAGTAGTCTCCGACAGGGGTACACCGGGGAGCTGTTTTTT. Its translation: CASSLRQGYTGELFF.

This chain links TRBV3-1 with TRBJ2-5, with D unclear. CDR1 LGHDT and CDR2 YNNKEL come from the germline V gene (reference sequence). The V gene lost 7 bases and the J gene lost 5 bases, with 11 bases spanning the gap. CDR3 length: 12 residues. The CDR3 DNA sequence: TGTGCCAGCAAACTCCTTGGGGAGACCCAGTACTTC. It codes for CASKLLGETQYF.

In this sample, this clonotype turned up a few times. V is TRBV5-1 and J is TRBJ2-1, with 8 positions matching TRBD2. J was trimmed by 7 bases and V by 4 bases; bases with no gene match: 4. The CDR3 is 13 residues long. Germline V gene lookup returns CDR1 SGHRS and CDR2 YFSETQ. CDR3 protein: CASSRRGENEQFF. CDR3 nucleotides: TGCGCCAGCAGCCGGCGGGGGGAAAATGAGCAGTTCTTC.

In this sample, this clonotype turned up once. This chain joins TRBV9 and TRBJ2-1; TRBD1 agrees at 10 bases. Germline V gene data show CDR1 as SGDLS and CDR2 as YYNGEE. The CDR3 totals 15 residues. V was pared by 4 bases and J by 5 bases, with 6 bases of the junction left unmatched. The CDR3 DNA is TGTGCCAGCAGCACACTGACAGGGGGCCACAATGAGCAGTTCTTC. This codes for CASSTLTGGHNEQFF.

The V gene is TRBV5-1, the J gene TRBJ1-6; D not certain. CDR1 and CDR2 (germline): SGHRS, YFSETQ. The ends were cut back, 0 bases at V and 0 bases at J, with 7 bases in the middle. The CDR3 totals 16 residues. DNA of the CDR3: TGCGCCAGCAGCTTGGCCCAAAGCTCCTATAATTCACCCCTCCACTTT. Residues: CASSLAQSSYNSPLHF.

This clonotype was detected only a few times. The V gene is TRBV20-1, the J gene TRBJ2-1; 7 bases match TRBD2. The CDR3 extends over 14 amino acids. The V gene's germline CDR1 is DFQATT and CDR2 SNEGSKA (reference sequence). Germline trimming cut 6 bases from V and 4 bases from J; bases unmatched to any gene: 9. CDR3 in amino acids: CSAWGSGVYNEQFF. The DNA of the CDR3 is TGCAGTGCGTGGGGCAGCGGGGTTTACAATGAGCAGTTCTTC.

The genes are TRBV12-3 or TRBV12-4 and TRBJ2-3; maybe TRBD2 (5 bases). The germline V and J ends were trimmed by 7 bases and 5 bases, with 16 bases remaining between them. The CDR3 loop spans 14 amino acids. The CDR3 spells CASTPRSSRDTQYF. CDR3 sequence (DNA): TGTGCCAGCACCCCTCGATCTAGCCGAGATACGCAGTATTTT.

This clonotype has just one count. V gene TRBV15 combines with J gene TRBJ2-5, with 8 bases that match TRBD2. There are 15 residues in the CDR3. Germline CDR1 and CDR2: LNHNV and YYDKDF (reference sequence). V was clipped by 7 bases and J by 11 bases; unmatched bases: 18. CDR3 in DNA: TGTGCCACCACCCTTGGGACTAGTCCCTCCAATGAGCAGTACTTC. Translation: CATTLGTSPSNEQYF. Based on the CDR3 plus reference TRBV15 and TRBJ2-5, the full variable domain is DAMVIQNPRYQVTQFGKPVTLSCSQTLNHNVMYWYQQKSSQAPKLLFHYYDKDFNNEADTPDNFQSRRPNTSFCFLDIRSPGLGDTAMYLCATTLGTSPSNEQYFGPGTRLLVL.

This clonotype has just one count. The J gene is TRBJ1-1, the V gene TRBV12-3 or TRBV12-4; 7 bases are shared with TRBD1. The CDR3 contains 15 residues. The V gene end was trimmed by 7 bases and the J gene end by 7 bases; junction bases not matched to a gene: 15. The DNA of the CDR3 is TGTGCCAGCATTTTTAGAGACAGGGCCCAATTTGAAGCTTTCTTT. Translation: CASIFRDRAQFEAFF.

V gene TRBV7-2 combines with J gene TRBJ2-3, with D unresolved. V dropped 2 bases and J dropped 2 bases, with 17 bases sitting between them. CDR3 size: 17 residues. From germline, CDR1 is SGHTA and CDR2 FQGNSA. CDR3 DNA: TGTGCCAGCAGCTTACACCGGGCTTCACAAATCACAGATACGCAGTATTTT. Translating gives CASSLHRASQITDTQYF.